What follows is one TCR beta chain and its context. V was clipped by 3 bases and J by 5 bases, with 8 bases between them. The CDR3 contains 13 residues. Sequencing was performed with immunoSEQ multiplex PCR; in TCRdb, only in-frame clones are kept and a portion is missing. The repertoire holds about 110,000 clones, with 82% as singletons. These data are taken from a study of blood T cell repertoires in COVID-19. This clonotype was sampled from a man in his 70s with acute or convalescent COVID-19. The rearrangement links TRBV12-3 or TRBV12-4 to TRBJ1-5; D call uncertain. The sample was peripheral blood. For the CDR3, the DNA is TGTGCCAGCAGTTTTCGGGTGGATCAGCCCCAGCATTTT. It specifies CASSFRVDQPQHF.